This T cell receptor beta chain was found in a study of cytomegalovirus exposure and HLA in healthy donors. Primers for the PCR totalled 60 Vbeta and 13 Jbeta. Assay: immunoSEQ multiplex PCR; the TCRdb copy retains only in-frame clones and omits some. Of about 120,000 clones listed, roughly 69% were seen once; the top ten hold approximately 8.2%. With respect to this clone: Its antigen is currently unknown.

Study-wide points: More clonal expansion characterized HLA-associated TCR beta chains than equally common others in a later analysis. The study put 150 or so TCR beta chains on its list as cytomegalovirus-associated. Accurate prediction of most subjects' HLA-A and HLA-B alleles from TCR beta sequences was reported.

The J segment lost 2 bases and the V segment lost 2 bases, leaving 7 bases of the junction unmatched. In germline, CDR1 is SGHTA, CDR2 FQGNSA. The CDR3 covers 16 residues. The specimen sequenced was PBMCs. V and J are TRBV7-2 and TRBJ2-7; 9 bases are a match to TRBD1. This sequence originates from a woman aged 40 to 50 in good health and CMV-seropositive. The CDR3 spells CASSLPRDRAPYEQYF. In DNA, the CDR3 is TGTGCCAGCAGCTTACCCAGGGACAGGGCCCCCTACGAGCAGTACTTC.